This TCR beta chain was recovered during a study of blood T cell repertoires in COVID-19. Study at large: Material from acute and convalescent COVID-19 was sourced from the United States, Italy and Spain. In each case, the material was cDNA or gDNA derived from T cells, B-cell-depleted T cells, or PBMCs.

Per germline, CDR1 SQVTM and CDR2 ANQGSEA. V lost 6 bases and J lost 4, with 9 bases in between. The CDR3 is 11 residues long. The data were produced by immunoSEQ multiplex PCR, yet TCRdb's version contains in-frame clones alone and is incomplete. The sample comprises fewer than 45,000 clones, 85% to 95% of which are singletons, and roughly 5.2% rests with the top ten. Sequencing was performed on peripheral blood. This chain joins TRBV29-1 and TRBJ1-2, with a tentative D call TRBD1 (5 bases). This sequence was found in a human donor in a cohort sampled during active COVID-19. This chain's CDR3 is CSVRDGYGYTF. CDR3 nucleotides: TGCAGCGTGCGGGACGGCTATGGCTACACCTTC.